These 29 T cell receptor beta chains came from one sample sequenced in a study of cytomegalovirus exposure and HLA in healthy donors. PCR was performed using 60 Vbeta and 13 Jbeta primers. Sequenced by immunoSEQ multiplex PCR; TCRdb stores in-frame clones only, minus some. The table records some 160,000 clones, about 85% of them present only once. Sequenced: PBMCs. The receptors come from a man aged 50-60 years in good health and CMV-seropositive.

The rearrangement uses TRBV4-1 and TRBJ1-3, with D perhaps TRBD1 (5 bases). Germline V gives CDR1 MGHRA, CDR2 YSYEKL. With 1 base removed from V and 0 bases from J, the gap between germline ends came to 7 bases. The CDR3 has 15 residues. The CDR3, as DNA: TGCGCCAGCAGCCAAGTGGACACCTCTGGAAACACCATATATTTT. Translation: CASSQVDTSGNTIYF.

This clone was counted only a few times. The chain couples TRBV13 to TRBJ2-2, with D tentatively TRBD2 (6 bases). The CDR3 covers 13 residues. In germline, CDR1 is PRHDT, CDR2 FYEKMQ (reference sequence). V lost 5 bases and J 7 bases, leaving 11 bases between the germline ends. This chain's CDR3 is CASSLGSGGELFF. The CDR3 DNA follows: TGTGCCAGCAGCCTCGGGAGTGGCGGGGAGCTGTTTTTT.

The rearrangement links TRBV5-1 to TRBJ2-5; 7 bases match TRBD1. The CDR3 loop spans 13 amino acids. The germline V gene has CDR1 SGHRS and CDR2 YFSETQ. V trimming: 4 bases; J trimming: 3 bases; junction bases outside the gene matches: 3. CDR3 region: CASSPTGKETQYF. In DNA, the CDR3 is TGCGCCAGCAGCCCGACAGGGAAAGAGACCCAGTACTTC.

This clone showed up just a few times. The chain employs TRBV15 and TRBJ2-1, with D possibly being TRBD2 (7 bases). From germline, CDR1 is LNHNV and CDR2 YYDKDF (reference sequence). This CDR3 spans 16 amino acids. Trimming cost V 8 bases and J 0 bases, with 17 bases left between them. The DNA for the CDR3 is TGTGCCACCCGTAGAGGGGGAGGGAGCTCCTACAATGAGCAGTTCTTC. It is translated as CATRRGGGSSYNEQFF.

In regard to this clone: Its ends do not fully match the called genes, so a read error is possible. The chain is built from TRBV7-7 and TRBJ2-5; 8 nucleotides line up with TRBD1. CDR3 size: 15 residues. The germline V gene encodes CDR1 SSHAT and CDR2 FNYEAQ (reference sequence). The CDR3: CASSLTGALQETQYF. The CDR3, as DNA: TGTGCTAGCAGCTTGACAGGGGCCCTTCAAGAGACCCAGTACTTC.

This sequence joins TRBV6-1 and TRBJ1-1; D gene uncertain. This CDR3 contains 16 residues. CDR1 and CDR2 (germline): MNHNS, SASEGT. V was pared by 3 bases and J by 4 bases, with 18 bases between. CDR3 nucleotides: TGTGCCAGCAGTGACCTAGGAGCCAGTCTCTCCACTGAAGCTTTCTTT. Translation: CASSDLGASLSTEAFF.

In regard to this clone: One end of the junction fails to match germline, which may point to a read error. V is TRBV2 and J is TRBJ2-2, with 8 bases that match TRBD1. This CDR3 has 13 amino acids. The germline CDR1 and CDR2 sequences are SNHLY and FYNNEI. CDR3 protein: CANSDRGVGELFF. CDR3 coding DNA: TGTGCCAACAGTGACAGGGGCGTCGGGGAGCTGTTTTTT.

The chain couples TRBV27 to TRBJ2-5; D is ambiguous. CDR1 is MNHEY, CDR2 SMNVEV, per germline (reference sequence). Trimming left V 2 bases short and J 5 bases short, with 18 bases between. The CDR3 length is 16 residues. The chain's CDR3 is CASSLRLRQPNETQYF. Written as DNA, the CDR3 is TGTGCCAGCAGTTTAAGACTCCGGCAACCGAACGAGACCCAGTACTTC.

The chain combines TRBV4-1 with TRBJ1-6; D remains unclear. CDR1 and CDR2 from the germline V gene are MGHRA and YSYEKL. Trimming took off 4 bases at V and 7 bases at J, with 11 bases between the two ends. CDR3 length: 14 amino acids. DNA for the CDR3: TGCGCCAGCAGCCCGGGAGGTGGAAATTCACCCCTCCACTTT. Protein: CASSPGGGNSPLHF.

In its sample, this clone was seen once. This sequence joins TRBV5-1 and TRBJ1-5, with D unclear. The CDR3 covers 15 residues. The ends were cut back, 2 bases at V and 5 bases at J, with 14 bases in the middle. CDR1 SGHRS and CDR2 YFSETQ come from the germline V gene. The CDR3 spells CASSFDGGIYQPQHF. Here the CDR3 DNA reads TGCGCCAGCAGCTTTGACGGAGGTATCTATCAGCCCCAGCATTTT.

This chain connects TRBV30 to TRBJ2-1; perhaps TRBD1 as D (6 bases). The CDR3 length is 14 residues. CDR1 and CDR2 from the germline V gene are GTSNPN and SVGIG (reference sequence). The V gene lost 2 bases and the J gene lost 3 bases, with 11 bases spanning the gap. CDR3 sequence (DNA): TGTGCCTGGAGTACTACGACAGGCTACAATGAGCAGTTCTTC. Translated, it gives CAWSTTTGYNEQFF.

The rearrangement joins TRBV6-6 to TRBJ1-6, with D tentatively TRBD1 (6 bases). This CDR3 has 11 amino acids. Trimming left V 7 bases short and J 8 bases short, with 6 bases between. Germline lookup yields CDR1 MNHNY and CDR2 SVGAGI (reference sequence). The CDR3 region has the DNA TGTGCCAGCAACAGGGATTCACCCCTCCACTTT. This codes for CASNRDSPLHF.

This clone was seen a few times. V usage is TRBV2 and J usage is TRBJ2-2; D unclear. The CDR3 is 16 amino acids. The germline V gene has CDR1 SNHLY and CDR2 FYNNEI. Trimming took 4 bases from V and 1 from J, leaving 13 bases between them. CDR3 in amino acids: CASSGIMEMNTGELFF. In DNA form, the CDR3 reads TGTGCCAGCAGTGGAATAATGGAGATGAACACCGGGGAGCTGTTTTTT. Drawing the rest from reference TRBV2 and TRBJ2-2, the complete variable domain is EPEVTQTPSHQVTQMGQEVILRCVPISNHLYFYWYRQILGQKVEFLVSFYNNEISEKSEIFDDQFSVERPDGSNFTLKIRSTKLEDSAMYFCASSGIMEMNTGELFFGEGSRLTVL.

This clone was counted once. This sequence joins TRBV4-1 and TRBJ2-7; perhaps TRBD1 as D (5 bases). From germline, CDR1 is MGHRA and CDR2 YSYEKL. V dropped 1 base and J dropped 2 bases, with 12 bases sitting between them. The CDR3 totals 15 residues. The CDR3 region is CASSQGAGPPYEQYF. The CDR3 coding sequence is TGCGCCAGCAGCCAAGGGGCAGGGCCCCCCTACGAGCAGTACTTC.

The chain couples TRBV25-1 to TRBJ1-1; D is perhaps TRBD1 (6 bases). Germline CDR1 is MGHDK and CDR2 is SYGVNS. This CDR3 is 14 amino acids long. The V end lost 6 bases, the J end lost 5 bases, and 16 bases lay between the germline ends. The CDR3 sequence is CASSTGLGGTEAFF. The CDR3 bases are TGTGCCAGCAGCACAGGGTTGGGGGGGACTGAAGCTTTCTTT. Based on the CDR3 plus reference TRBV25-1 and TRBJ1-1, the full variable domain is EADIYQTPRYLVIGTGKKITLECSQTMGHDKMYWYQQDPGMELHLIHYSYGVNSTEKGDLSSESTVSRIRTEHFPLTLESARPSHTSQYLCASSTGLGGTEAFFGQGTRLTVV.

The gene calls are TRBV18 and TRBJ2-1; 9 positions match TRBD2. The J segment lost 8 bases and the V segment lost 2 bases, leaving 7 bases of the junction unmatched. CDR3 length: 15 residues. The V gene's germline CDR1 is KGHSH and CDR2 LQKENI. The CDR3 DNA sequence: TGTGCCAGCTCACCAATCAAGCGGGAGGTCCATGAGCAGTTCTTC. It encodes CASSPIKREVHEQFF.

The CDR3 nucleotides read TGTGCCAGCAGCCAGTACGACGGGACAGATCTCATACCCGCGGAGACCCAGTACTTC. Its translation: CASSQYDGTDLIPAETQYF. This chain joins TRBV4-2 and TRBJ2-5, with 7 bases identical to TRBD1. This CDR3 spans 19 amino acids. In germline, CDR1 is LGHNA, CDR2 YNFKEQ. With 3 bases clipped from V and 5 bases from J, the junction kept 21 bases outside the gene matches.

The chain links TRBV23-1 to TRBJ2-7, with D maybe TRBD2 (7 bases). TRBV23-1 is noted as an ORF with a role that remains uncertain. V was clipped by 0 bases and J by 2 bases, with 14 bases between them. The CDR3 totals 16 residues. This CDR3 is CASSQSRGLVPYEQYF. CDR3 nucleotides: TGCGCCAGCAGTCAATCGCGGGGGCTCGTTCCCTACGAGCAGTACTTC.

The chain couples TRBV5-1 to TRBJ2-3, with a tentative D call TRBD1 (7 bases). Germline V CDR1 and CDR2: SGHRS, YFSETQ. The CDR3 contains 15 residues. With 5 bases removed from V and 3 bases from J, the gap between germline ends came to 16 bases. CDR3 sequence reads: CASSTQGRKTDTQYF. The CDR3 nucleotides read TGCGCCAGCAGTACACAGGGGAGGAAGACAGATACGCAGTATTTT. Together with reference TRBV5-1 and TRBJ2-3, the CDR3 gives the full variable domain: KAGVTQTPRYLIKTRGQQVTLSCSPISGHRSVSWYQQTPGQGLQFLFEYFSETQRNKGNFPGRFSGRQFSNSRSEMNVSTLELGDSALYLCASSTQGRKTDTQYFGPGTRLTVL.

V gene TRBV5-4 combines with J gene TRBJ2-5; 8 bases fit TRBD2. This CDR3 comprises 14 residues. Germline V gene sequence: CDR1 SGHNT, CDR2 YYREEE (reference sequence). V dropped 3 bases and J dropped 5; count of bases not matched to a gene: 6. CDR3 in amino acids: CASSSPTSVETQYF. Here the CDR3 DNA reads TGTGCCAGCAGCTCGCCGACTAGCGTGGAGACCCAGTACTTC. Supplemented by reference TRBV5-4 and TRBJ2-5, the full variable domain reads ETGVTQSPTHLIKTRGQQVTLRCSSQSGHNTVSWYQQALGQGPQFIFQYYREEENGRGNFPPRFSGLQFPNYSSELNVNALELDDSALYLCASSSPTSVETQYFGPGTRLLVL.

Here the CDR3 DNA reads TGTGCCAGCAGTAAGACAGGGCCCTCCTACGAGCAGTACTTC. Translating it yields CASSKTGPSYEQYF. The chain recombines TRBV27 with TRBJ2-7; TRBD1 matches 7 bases. The CDR3 has 14 residues. Germline CDR1 MNHEY, CDR2 SMNVEV (reference sequence). Unmatched junction bases numbered 4, after V lost 5 bases and J lost 0 bases.

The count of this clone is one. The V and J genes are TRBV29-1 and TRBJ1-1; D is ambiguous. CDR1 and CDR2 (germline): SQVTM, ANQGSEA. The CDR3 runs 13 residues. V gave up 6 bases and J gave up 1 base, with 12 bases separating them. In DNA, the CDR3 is TGCAGCGTCACGACCGGAGGGAACACTGAAGCTTTCTTT. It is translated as CSVTTGGNTEAFF.

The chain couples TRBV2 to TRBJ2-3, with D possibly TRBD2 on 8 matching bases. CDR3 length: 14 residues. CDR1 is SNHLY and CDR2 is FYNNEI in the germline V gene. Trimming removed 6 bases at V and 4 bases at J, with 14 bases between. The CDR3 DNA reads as TGTGCCAGCAGGAGGGGGCGGGGGGCAGATACGCAGTATTTT. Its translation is CASRRGRGADTQYF.

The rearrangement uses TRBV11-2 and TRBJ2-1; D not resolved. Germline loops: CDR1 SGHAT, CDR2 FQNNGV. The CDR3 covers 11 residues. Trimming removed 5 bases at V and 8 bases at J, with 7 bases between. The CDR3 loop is CASSLSHEQFF. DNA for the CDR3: TGTGCCAGCAGCCTAAGCCATGAGCAGTTCTTC.

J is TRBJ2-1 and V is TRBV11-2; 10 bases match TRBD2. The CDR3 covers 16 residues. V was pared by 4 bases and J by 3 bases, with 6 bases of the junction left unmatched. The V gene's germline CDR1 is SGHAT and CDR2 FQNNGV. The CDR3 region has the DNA TGTGCCAGCAGCTCGCCTCTAGCGGGGGTCTACAATGAGCAGTTCTTC. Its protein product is CASSSPLAGVYNEQFF. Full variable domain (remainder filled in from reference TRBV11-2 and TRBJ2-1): EAGVAQSPRYKIIEKRQSVAFWCNPISGHATLYWYQQILGQGPKLLIQFQNNGVVDDSQLPKDRFSAERLKGVDSTLKIQPAKLEDSAVYLCASSSPLAGVYNEQFFGPGTRLTVL.

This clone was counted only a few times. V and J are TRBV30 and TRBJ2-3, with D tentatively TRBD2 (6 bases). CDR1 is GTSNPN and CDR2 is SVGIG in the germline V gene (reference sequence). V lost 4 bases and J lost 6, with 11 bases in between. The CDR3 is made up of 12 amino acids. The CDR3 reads CAWTGSADTQYF. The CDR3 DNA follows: TGTGCCTGGACCGGGAGTGCTGATACGCAGTATTTT.

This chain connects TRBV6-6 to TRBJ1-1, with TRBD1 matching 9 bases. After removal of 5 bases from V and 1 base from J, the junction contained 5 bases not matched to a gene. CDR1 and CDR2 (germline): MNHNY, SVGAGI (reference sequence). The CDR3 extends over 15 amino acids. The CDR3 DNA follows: TGTGCCAGCAGTATCCTGGGACAGGGGAACACTGAAGCTTTCTTT. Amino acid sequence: CASSILGQGNTEAFF.

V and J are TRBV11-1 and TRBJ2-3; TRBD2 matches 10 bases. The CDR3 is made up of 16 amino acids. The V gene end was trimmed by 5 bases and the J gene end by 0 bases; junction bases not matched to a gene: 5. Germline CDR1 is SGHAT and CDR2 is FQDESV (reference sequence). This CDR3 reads CASSPGLAVSTDTQYF. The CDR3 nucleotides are TGTGCCAGCAGCCCAGGACTAGCGGTTAGCACAGATACGCAGTATTTT.

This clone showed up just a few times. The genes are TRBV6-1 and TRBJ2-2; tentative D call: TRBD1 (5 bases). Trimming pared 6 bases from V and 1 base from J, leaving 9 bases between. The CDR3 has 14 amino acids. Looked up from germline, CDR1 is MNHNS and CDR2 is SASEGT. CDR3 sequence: CASRGHQNTGELFF. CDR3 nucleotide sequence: TGTGCCAGCAGAGGACACCAGAACACCGGGGAGCTGTTTTTT.